These 31 T cell receptor beta chains were sequenced from one sample in a study of cytomegalovirus exposure and HLA in healthy donors. The study ran its PCR with 60 Vbeta and 13 Jbeta primers. Sequenced by immunoSEQ multiplex PCR; TCRdb stores in-frame clones only, minus some. Counted here are 100,000 to 150,000 clones, around three quarters occurring once; the ten biggest clones make up roughly 5.5%. Sequencing was performed on PBMCs. These receptors originate from a man younger than 45 in good health and CMV-seronegative.

The V and J genes are TRBV13 and TRBJ1-4; 9 nucleotides agree with TRBD1. The V gene's germline CDR1 is PRHDT and CDR2 FYEKMQ (reference sequence). This CDR3 spans 15 amino acids. V shed 5 bases and J 4 bases; nucleotides not matched to a gene: 5. CDR3 loop: CASSPGTGINEKLFF. CDR3 DNA: TGTGCCAGCAGCCCTGGGACAGGGATTAATGAAAAACTGTTTTTT.

This clone was seen a single time. The V and J genes are TRBV27 and TRBJ2-7, with D maybe TRBD1 (6 bases). Germline-derived CDR1 and CDR2 are MNHEY and SMNVEV (reference sequence). The V and J ends lost 6 bases and 5 bases respectively, with 20 bases between them. There are 15 residues in the CDR3. The CDR3: CASSWGSGANNEQYF. For the CDR3, the DNA is TGTGCCAGCAGCTGGGGATCAGGGGCGAACAACGAGCAGTACTTC.

The J gene is TRBJ2-1, the V gene TRBV4-1; D perhaps matches TRBD2 (5 bases). Trimming removed 3 bases at V and 8 bases at J, with 14 bases between. The CDR3 totals 14 residues. Germline V gives CDR1 MGHRA, CDR2 YSYEKL. In DNA form, the CDR3 reads TGCGCCAGCAGCCACGGTCGAGACGGGGATGAGCAGTTCTTC. It encodes CASSHGRDGDEQFF.

The V gene is TRBV7-8, the J gene TRBJ1-4; 9 positions agree with TRBD1. V lost 0 bases to trimming and J lost 5 bases; unmatched junction nucleotides: 1. Germline lookup yields CDR1 SGHVS and CDR2 FQNEAQ. CDR3 length: 15 amino acids. The CDR3 sequence is CASSLAGTGNEKLFF. The CDR3 DNA reads TGTGCCAGCAGCTTAGCGGGGACAGGGAATGAAAAACTGTTTTTT. The entire variable domain, with the rest obtained from reference TRBV7-8 and TRBJ1-4, is as follows: GAGVSQSPRYKVAKRGQDVALRCDPISGHVSLFWYQQALGQGPEFLTYFQNEAQLDKSGLPSDRFFAERPEGSVSTLKIQRTQQEDSAVYLCASSLAGTGNEKLFFGSGTQLSVL.

The rearrangement uses TRBV28 and TRBJ2-7; D remains unclear. Trimming shortened V by 5 bases and J by 3 bases, and 8 bases separated the two germline ends. The CDR3 runs to 12 residues. CDR1 and CDR2 from the germline V gene are MDHEN and SYDVKM. The CDR3 here is CASSLLIYEQYF. CDR3 sequence (DNA): TGTGCCAGCAGTCTACTCATCTACGAGCAGTACTTC.

Note on this clone: Germline and junction disagree at one end, which may indicate a read error. The chain uses TRBV11-2 and TRBJ1-1, with TRBD1 matching over 7 bases. CDR3 length equals 15 residues. Germline CDR1 is SGHAT and CDR2 is FQNNGV. CDR3 sequence reads: CASRLAGGMDTEAFF. CDR3 nucleotide sequence: TGTGCCAGCAGATTAGCAGGGGGAATGGACACTGAAGCTTTCTTT.

This chain links TRBV5-1 with TRBJ2-5; perhaps TRBD1 as D (6 bases). The germline V and J ends were trimmed by 4 bases and 3 bases, with 16 bases remaining between them. Germline CDR1 is SGHRS and CDR2 is YFSETQ. CDR3 length equals 15 residues. The CDR3 DNA is TGCGCCAGCAGCCCACAGGGATGGTCGGAAGAGACCCAGTACTTC. The encoded protein is CASSPQGWSEETQYF.

This chain connects TRBV4-3 to TRBJ2-7; maybe TRBD2 (5 bases). The CDR3 extends over 14 amino acids. CDR1 is LGHNA, CDR2 YSLEER, per germline. Trimming left V 1 base short and J 3 bases short, with 10 bases between. The CDR3 bases are TGCGCCAGCAGCCAAGCGAGGGTTGGCTACGAGCAGTACTTC. This encodes CASSQARVGYEQYF.

The V gene is TRBV4-2, the J gene TRBJ2-7; 12 bases align to TRBD1. The CDR3 has 14 residues. V was clipped by 4 bases and J by 6 bases; unmatched bases: 4. Germline lookup yields CDR1 LGHNA and CDR2 YNFKEQ. The CDR3 DNA reads as TGTGCCAGCAGCCTCGGGACAGGGGGCACCGAGCAGTACTTC. Its protein is CASSLGTGGTEQYF.

The gene calls are TRBV5-6 and TRBJ2-3; D gene uncertain. V lost 3 bases and J 1 base, leaving 6 bases between the germline ends. Looked up from germline, CDR1 is SGHDT and CDR2 is YYEEEE. The CDR3 is 13 residues long. The CDR3 sequence: CASSSPGTDTQYF. The CDR3 DNA reads TGTGCCAGCAGCTCCCCAGGCACAGATACGCAGTATTTT.

Only a few counts were recorded for this clone. CDR3 loop: CASRNREGSYEQYF. CDR3 DNA: TGTGCCAGCAGGAACAGGGAGGGCTCCTACGAGCAGTACTTC. The V call is TRBV2, the J call TRBJ2-5, with a possible D match to TRBD2 (7 bases). TRBJ2-7 matches the DNA end more closely, so the J call is doubtful. Looked up from germline, CDR1 is SNHLY and CDR2 is FYNNEI. The CDR3 is made up of 14 amino acids.

The V gene is TRBV5-6, the J gene TRBJ2-7; TRBD2 aligns across 7 bases. Unmatched junction bases numbered 6, after V lost 1 base and J lost 2 bases. This CDR3 comprises 15 residues. CDR1 is SGHDT, CDR2 YYEEEE, per germline. The CDR3 coding sequence is TGTGCCAGCAGCTTGTGGCGGGGGTCCACCTACGAGCAGTACTTC. Amino acids: CASSLWRGSTYEQYF.

The chain carries TRBV28 and TRBJ1-2; D remains ambiguous. In germline, CDR1 is MDHEN, CDR2 SYDVKM. Trimming shortened V by 6 bases and J by 8 bases, and 16 bases separated the two germline ends. The CDR3 contains 13 residues. CDR3 region: CASSLTMEAGYTF. The CDR3 nucleotides are TGTGCCAGCAGCCTTACTATGGAGGCAGGCTACACCTTC.

V and J are TRBV6-1 and TRBJ1-1; weak D call: TRBD1 (6 bases). CDR1 MNHNS and CDR2 SASEGT come from the germline V gene. The CDR3 is 17 residues long. V shed 2 bases and J shed 3 bases, with 19 bases lying between them. The CDR3 region is CASSEKGWGGAHTEAFF. CDR3 DNA: TGTGCCAGCAGTGAAAAGGGTTGGGGGGGGGCCCACACTGAAGCTTTCTTT.

J is TRBJ2-1 and V is TRBV28; maybe TRBD2 (8 bases). CDR1 MDHEN and CDR2 SYDVKM come from the germline V gene. The CDR3 is made up of 16 amino acids. V lost 5 bases, J lost 4 bases, and 18 bases lay in between. CDR3 bases: TGTGCCAGCAGTCCGTCGGGGGGGACAGCTTACAATGAGCAGTTCTTC. Its translation: CASSPSGGTAYNEQFF. Full variable domain (rest looked up from reference TRBV28 and TRBJ2-1): DVKVTQSSRYLVKRTGEKVFLECVQDMDHENMFWYRQDPGLGLRLIYFSYDVKMKEKGDIPEGYSVSREKKERFSLILESASTNQTSMYLCASSPSGGTAYNEQFFGPGTRLTVL.

This rearrangement joins TRBV5-1 to TRBJ2-7; D is undetermined. The CDR3 runs 13 residues. Germline loops: CDR1 SGHRS, CDR2 YFSETQ. The germline V and J ends were trimmed by 0 bases and 2 bases, with 6 bases remaining between them. CDR3 residues: CASSLAQAYEQYF. CDR3 DNA sequence: TGCGCCAGCAGCTTGGCCCAGGCCTACGAGCAGTACTTC.

The chain recombines TRBV10-3 with TRBJ1-1; TRBD1 matches 11 bases. CDR3 length equals 12 residues. V dropped 10 bases and J dropped 6; count of bases not matched to a gene: 4. The germline V gene has CDR1 ENHRY and CDR2 SYGVKD. The CDR3 DNA sequence: TGTGCCACGGGACAGGGGGGCGCTGAAGCTTTCTTT. It specifies CATGQGGAEAFF.

The chain joins TRBV4-1 to TRBJ2-3; D gene ambiguous. V was pared by 1 base and J by 0 bases, with 8 bases between. Germline V gene data show CDR1 as MGHRA and CDR2 as YSYEKL. CDR3 length: 15 residues. The chain's CDR3 is CASSQVQSSTDTQYF. CDR3 DNA: TGCGCCAGCAGCCAAGTTCAGTCTAGCACAGATACGCAGTATTTT.

The chain is built from TRBV7-9 and TRBJ2-1; D is perhaps TRBD2 (5 bases). The CDR3 has 13 residues. With 1 base removed from V and 10 bases from J, the gap between germline ends came to 11 bases. The germline V gene encodes CDR1 SEHNR and CDR2 FQNEAQ (reference sequence). In DNA, the CDR3 is TGTGCCAGCAGCTTAGTTTCCGGAGGAGAGCAGTTCTTC. Its protein is CASSLVSGGEQFF.

This chain links TRBV11-2 with TRBJ1-1; the D gene is possibly TRBD1 (5 bases). The CDR3 is 16 residues long. Germline V gene data show CDR1 as SGHAT and CDR2 as FQNNGV. V was trimmed by 2 bases and J by 3 bases, leaving 16 bases between them. CDR3 sequence: CASSLWVRQGYTEAFF. The CDR3 DNA follows: TGTGCCAGCAGCTTATGGGTGCGGCAGGGATACACTGAAGCTTTCTTT.

V and J are TRBV28 and TRBJ2-4; TRBD1 matches 9 bases. Germline CDR1 MDHEN, CDR2 SYDVKM. With V trimmed by 5 bases and J by 0 bases, 8 bases remained unmatched. The CDR3 covers 17 residues. CDR3: CASSQDRGRTAKNIQYF. CDR3 in DNA: TGTGCCAGCAGTCAGGACAGGGGACGAACAGCCAAAAACATTCAGTACTTC.

V gene TRBV6-5 combines with J gene TRBJ2-1; D not resolved. CDR1 and CDR2 (germline): MNHEY, SVGAGI. The V and J ends lost 11 bases and 0 bases respectively, with 11 bases between them. The CDR3 totals 13 residues. For the CDR3, the DNA is TGTGCCTCGAAACTGAGCTCCTACAATGAGCAGTTCTTC. It codes for CASKLSSYNEQFF.

The chain uses TRBV27 and TRBJ2-1; 10 nucleotides match TRBD2. This CDR3 has 16 residues. J gave up 2 bases and V 2 bases, and 3 bases lay outside the gene matches. The germline V gene encodes CDR1 MNHEY and CDR2 SMNVEV (reference sequence). CDR3 loop: CASSLPSGRAYNEQFF. The DNA for the CDR3 is TGTGCCAGCAGTTTACCGAGCGGGAGGGCCTACAATGAGCAGTTCTTC.

The chain recombines TRBV6-5 with TRBJ2-2; D is unclear. Trimming left V 7 bases short and J 2 bases short, with 11 bases between. The germline gives CDR1 MNHEY, CDR2 SVGAGI. The CDR3 consists of 14 residues. In DNA form, the CDR3 reads TGTGCCAGCACTAGAAACCCTAACACCGGGGAGCTGTTTTTT. Translated, it gives CASTRNPNTGELFF.

The chain employs TRBV15 and TRBJ1-5; D may be TRBD1 (5 bases). CDR3 size: 16 residues. In germline, CDR1 is LNHNV, CDR2 YYDKDF (reference sequence). The ends were cut back, 0 bases at V and 2 bases at J, with 11 bases in the middle. In nucleotides, the CDR3 is TGTGCCACCAGCAGAGACCCCCGGGGGGGCAATCAGCCCCAGCATTTT. Its protein is CATSRDPRGGNQPQHF.

The chain employs TRBV4-1 and TRBJ2-7; 9 bases match TRBD2. The length of the CDR3 is 15 residues. In germline, CDR1 is MGHRA, CDR2 YSYEKL. After removal of 2 bases from V and 0 bases from J, the junction contained 2 bases not matched to a gene. CDR3 coding DNA: TGCGCCAGCAGCCAACGGCGGGAGGGCTCCTACGAGCAGTACTTC. Its translation: CASSQRREGSYEQYF.

The V gene is TRBV25-1, the J gene TRBJ2-1, with 10 nucleotides matching TRBD2. After removal of 4 bases from V and 7 bases from J, the junction contained 10 bases not matched to a gene. The CDR3 covers 16 residues. The germline V gene encodes CDR1 MGHDK and CDR2 SYGVNS. CDR3: CASSGPSGGALNEQFF. DNA of the CDR3: TGTGCCAGCAGTGGCCCTAGCGGGGGCGCTTTAAATGAGCAGTTCTTC.

This sequence joins TRBV30 and TRBJ1-4; 7 bases map to TRBD1. Trimming removed 2 bases from V and 0 bases from J; junction bases left unmatched: 3. The CDR3 runs to 15 residues. Germline CDR1 is GTSNPN and CDR2 is SVGIG (reference sequence). This chain's CDR3 is CAWSTGQATNEKLFF. The CDR3 nucleotides are TGTGCCTGGAGTACTGGACAGGCAACTAATGAAAAACTGTTTTTT.

The V call is TRBV4-1, the J call TRBJ1-1, with D possibly matching TRBD1 (6 bases). The CDR3 runs to 16 residues. Germline V CDR1 and CDR2: MGHRA, YSYEKL. Trimming removed 3 bases at V and 4 bases at J, with 18 bases between. The CDR3 here is CASSQEDSPGSTEAFF. The CDR3, as DNA: TGCGCCAGCAGCCAGGAGGACAGCCCAGGAAGCACTGAAGCTTTCTTT.

The chain uses TRBV9 and TRBJ1-4; no definite D call. The CDR3 runs 15 residues. The germline V gene encodes CDR1 SGDLS and CDR2 YYNGEE. V lost 0 bases and J lost 6, with 12 bases in between. DNA of the CDR3: TGTGCCAGCAGCGTAGCTTTTGGTTCGGATGAAAAACTGTTTTTT. This sequence encodes CASSVAFGSDEKLFF.

A few counts support this clone. This chain links TRBV4-3 with TRBJ2-3; D possibly corresponds to TRBD1 (5 bases). Trimming left V 2 bases short and J 3 bases short, with 6 bases between. This CDR3 region has 13 residues. Germline values: CDR1 LGHNA, CDR2 YSLEER. As DNA, the CDR3 is TGCGCCAGCAGCCAACGACAGACAGATACGCAGTATTTT. This sequence encodes CASSQRQTDTQYF.